This TCR beta chain appears in the sequencing data of a study of blood T cell dynamics during melanoma immunotherapy. Time point indicated: week 3, after first cycle of checkpoint inhibitor. Patients with prior systemic cancer treatment, concomitant immunosuppressants, or other active malignancies were excluded. A fixed DNA input of around 0.35 ug was used per bulk PBMC sample. Only in-frame clones appear in the TCRdb table, and some are missing; sequencing was by immunoSEQ multiplex PCR. The table shows about 10,000 clones, with approximately 91% occurring only once. In this sample, this clone turned up once. Antigen: not known. Regarding the study as a whole: PBMC repertoires of eventual disease-control patients split at W3 into clonality or diversity gains.

Material: blood, obtained from a patient treated with checkpoint blockade. The receptor was derived from a human donor with melanoma.

CDR3 DNA sequence: TGTGCCAGCAGCCCGGGGGGTGGGGGATACACTGAAGCTTTCTTT. This translates into CASSPGGGGYTEAFF. V usage is TRBV11-2 and J usage is TRBJ1-1, with D possibly being TRBD1 (5 bases). The V and J ends lost 5 bases and 3 bases respectively, with 16 bases between them. Germline values: CDR1 SGHAT, CDR2 FQNNGV. The CDR3 has 15 residues.